The TCR beta chain under discussion was sequenced for a study of vaccination and CD4 T cells after COVID-19. Whole-study context: Stimulation of cells relied on overlapping spike peptides derived from SARS-CoV-2, HCoV-NL63, HCoV-OC43 and HCoV-229E.

Documented treatment: roughly nine-day PBMC culture with coronavirus spike peptide pools or control peptides (ViraFEST assay). Details on this clonotype: Its antigen is as yet unknown.

CDR3 length: 13 residues. The germline CDR1 and CDR2 sequences are DFQATT and SNEGSKA (reference sequence). J gave up 4 bases and V 6 bases, and 6 bases lay outside the gene matches. The Oncomine TCR Beta short-read assay was what sequenced the DNA obtained from cultured CD4+ T cells. TCRdb recomputed calls from the PCR reads with MiXCR, one row per CDR3 protein. The sample lists around 19,000 distinct CDR3 sequences; over 30% were seen once. This chain uses TRBV20-1 with TRBJ2-3, with 8 bases lining up with TRBD1. The TCR sequence derives from a human donor who had recovered from COVID-19. Sequencing input: CD4+ T cells from blood, cultured in vitro. CDR3 sequence (DNA): TGCAGTGCACCGCGACAGGGGCCAGATACGCAGTATTTT. Residues: CSAPRQGPDTQYF.